Following are 29 T cell receptor beta chains from one sample sequenced in a study of blood T cells in healthy people across ages. A second roughly 7 to 12 cycle PCR used barcoded and J-beta primers. TCRdb redid the calling of the 5' RACE reads with MiXCR, one entry per CDR3 protein. The repertoire has 790,000 or so distinct CDR3 sequences, around 50% of them found once; the top ten carry 15% to 20%. Material: blood. All receptors derive from an older man in good health.

The chain uses TRBV18 and TRBJ1-5; 7 bases align to TRBD1. With V trimmed by 6 bases and J by 5 bases, 7 bases remained unmatched. Germline V gene sequence: CDR1 KGHSH, CDR2 LQKENI. The CDR3 is made up of 14 amino acids. This CDR3 is CASSSTGRDQPQHF. The CDR3 bases are TGTGCCAGCTCCTCGACAGGGAGGGATCAGCCCCAGCATTTT.

This clonotype appeared a few times. The chain combines TRBV12-3 or TRBV12-4 with TRBJ2-5, with a tentative D call TRBD2 (6 bases). The DNA end favors TRBJ2-7, so the J call may be wrong. CDR3 size: 14 residues. The CDR3 DNA sequence: TGTGCCAGCAGTTTCGGGGGACGGATCTACGAGCAGTACTTC. The encoded protein is CASSFGGRIYEQYF.

About this clonotype: Sequence at one end of the junction differs from germline and may be a read error. The chain is built from TRBV12-3 or TRBV12-4 and TRBJ2-3, with a tentative D call TRBD1 (5 bases). The CDR3 extends over 13 amino acids. CDR3 loop: CASSFQGTDTLYF. The CDR3 bases are TGTGCCAGCAGTTTCCAGGGCACAGATACGCTGTATTTT.

A few counts support this clonotype. The chain recombines TRBV12-3 or TRBV12-4 with TRBJ1-3; D remains ambiguous. Deletions cut 10 bases from V and 0 bases from J, with 13 bases between. This CDR3 spans 14 amino acids. The CDR3 region is CAITAPSSGNTIYF. In DNA form, the CDR3 reads TGTGCCATCACGGCCCCGAGCTCTGGAAACACCATATATTTT.

This clonotype has more than one count but fewer than ten. J is TRBJ2-7 and V is TRBV9; 11 bases fit TRBD1. The CDR3 length is 14 residues. The germline CDR1 and CDR2 sequences are SGDLS and YYNGEE. V lost 5 bases to trimming and J lost 6 bases; unmatched junction nucleotides: 7. The CDR3 reads CASSPGTGGSEQYF. As DNA, the CDR3 is TGTGCCAGCAGTCCGGGGACAGGGGGTAGCGAGCAGTACTTC.

The chain joins TRBV7-2 to TRBJ2-1; 9 nucleotides agree with TRBD1. Unmatched junction bases numbered 5, after V lost 6 bases and J lost 5 bases. Germline CDR1 is SGHTA and CDR2 is FQGNSA. This CDR3 contains 14 residues. The CDR3 nucleotides are TGTGCCAGCAGGGCAGGGACAGGGCACAATGAGCAGTTCTTC. It codes for CASRAGTGHNEQFF.

The V call is TRBV5-1, the J call TRBJ1-6; perhaps TRBD1 as D (6 bases). V dropped 4 bases and J dropped 5 bases, with 13 bases sitting between them. The CDR3 contains 15 residues. The V gene's germline CDR1 is SGHRS and CDR2 YFSETQ. This chain's CDR3 is CASSPPGQNNSPLHF. The CDR3 bases are TGCGCCAGCAGCCCTCCGGGACAAAATAATTCACCCCTCCACTTT.

The gene calls are TRBV29-1 and TRBJ2-3, with TRBD2 identical over 7 bases. CDR3 size: 14 residues. The V gene's germline CDR1 is SQVTM and CDR2 ANQGSEA. With V trimmed by 4 bases and J by 0 bases, 4 bases remained unmatched. DNA of the CDR3: TGCAGCGTTGTATCTAGCGGCAGCACAGATACGCAGTATTTT. Its protein is CSVVSSGSTDTQYF.

V is TRBV7-2 and J is TRBJ2-5, with D maybe TRBD2 (6 bases). V was trimmed by 4 bases and J by 6 bases, leaving 18 bases between them. Germline CDR1 and CDR2: SGHTA and FQGNSA. This CDR3 has 15 residues. The CDR3, as DNA: TGTGCCAGCAGCTCCGTGGCTAGCGACATCCAGACCCAGTACTTC. It translates to CASSSVASDIQTQYF.

As for this clonotype: One junction end does not reproduce the germline sequence, and a read error may be involved. The chain uses TRBV9 and TRBJ2-3; D possibly matches TRBD1 or TRBD2 (5 bases each). Germline assignment: CDR1 SGDLS and CDR2 YYNGEE. The CDR3 is made up of 15 amino acids. The chain's CDR3 is CASSVRPQGTATQYF. As DNA, the CDR3 is TGTGCCAGTAGCGTGAGGCCCCAGGGCACAGCTACGCAGTATTTT.

The rearrangement joins TRBV29-1 to TRBJ2-1; the D is unclear. The CDR3 has 16 residues. Between the trimmed V and J ends, which lost 5 bases and 8 bases, there was a span of 25 bases. CDR1 is SQVTM and CDR2 is ANQGSEA in the germline V gene. The chain's CDR3 is CSVNTALPSGRDEQFF. CDR3 in DNA: TGCAGCGTTAATACAGCACTACCTTCGGGTCGGGATGAGCAGTTCTTC.

This clonotype was observed once. This sequence joins TRBV20-1 and TRBJ2-5, with D possibly matching TRBD2 (5 bases). Germline CDR1 and CDR2: DFQATT and SNEGSKA (reference sequence). This CDR3 is 15 amino acids long. Trimming cost V 0 bases and J 5 bases, with 16 bases left between them. The CDR3 sequence is CSARDRLVGVETQYF. In nucleotides, the CDR3 is TGCAGTGCTAGAGATCGATTGGTGGGAGTGGAGACCCAGTACTTC.

In its sample, this clonotype was seen a few times. This chain connects TRBV29-1 to TRBJ2-3; 9 bases align to TRBD1. The J segment lost 2 bases and the V segment lost 3 bases, leaving 6 bases of the junction unmatched. This CDR3 contains 15 residues. The germline V gene has CDR1 SQVTM and CDR2 ANQGSEA. The DNA of the CDR3 is TGCAGCGTTGACTCTTGGACAGGGGTCACAGATACGCAGTATTTT. Protein product: CSVDSWTGVTDTQYF.

This clonotype was observed a few times. Germline is not matched at one junction end, which may reflect a read error. The CDR3 DNA is TGTGCCAGTAGTTTAAATACACAGACTATATGGCCCGGTGGCTACACCTTC. This encodes CASSLNTQTIWPGGYTF. The rearrangement uses TRBV28 and TRBJ1-2; D gene ambiguous. The CDR3 spans 17 residues. The germline V gene has CDR1 MDHEN and CDR2 SYDVKM.

In regard to this clonotype: A much larger clone lies one base from this, so it may be a read error. The V call is TRBV11-2, the J call TRBJ2-1, with 8 bases that match TRBD2. TRBJ2-7 explains the end of the DNA better; the J call may be wrong. Germline V gives CDR1 SGHAT, CDR2 FQNNGV. The CDR3 consists of 15 residues. CDR3 DNA sequence: TGTGCCAGCAGCTTAGGCGGGAGGCACTACAATGAGCAGTACTTC. This translates into CASSLGGRHYNEQYF.

This chain uses TRBV5-1 with TRBJ1-1, with 8 bases fitting TRBD1. Unmatched junction bases numbered 18, after V lost 1 base and J lost 4 bases. This CDR3 is 19 amino acids long. Germline CDR1 is SGHRS and CDR2 is YFSETQ. Here the CDR3 reads CASSLPRLRTGRSGTEAFF. The CDR3 DNA is TGCGCCAGCAGCTTGCCTCGCCTCAGGACAGGGAGGTCGGGCACTGAAGCTTTCTTT.

The chain carries TRBV27 and TRBJ1-2; TRBD1 agrees at 8 bases. The CDR3 totals 15 residues. Trimming removed 6 bases from V and 8 bases from J; junction bases left unmatched: 14. Per germline, CDR1 MNHEY and CDR2 SMNVEV (reference sequence). This CDR3 reads CASSTNRAGGGGYTF. The CDR3 DNA reads TGTGCCAGCAGCACTAACAGGGCAGGGGGCGGCGGCTACACCTTC.

There are many counts of this clonotype. This chain connects TRBV5-1 to TRBJ2-7, with 7 bases fitting TRBD1. Trimming took 3 bases from V and 2 from J; bases not matched to a gene: 5. Per germline, CDR1 SGHRS and CDR2 YFSETQ. This CDR3 is 14 amino acids long. CDR3 in DNA: TGCGCCAGCAGCTACTCAGGGGGAACCTACGAGCAGTACTTC. Translation: CASSYSGGTYEQYF.

The V gene is TRBV7-2, the J gene TRBJ1-1; D is perhaps TRBD1 (5 bases). Germline lookup yields CDR1 SGHTA and CDR2 FQGNSA. The V gene lost 1 base and the J gene lost 2 bases, with 8 bases spanning the gap. The CDR3 extends over 14 amino acids. CDR3 residues: CASSLGQINTEAFF. DNA of the CDR3: TGTGCCAGCAGCTTAGGACAGATTAACACTGAAGCTTTCTTT.

This clonotype was detected only once. The chain links TRBV10-3 to TRBJ2-1; TRBD1 aligns across 9 bases. After removal of 6 bases from V and 5 bases from J, the junction contained 8 bases not matched to a gene. Germline V gene lookup returns CDR1 ENHRY and CDR2 SYGVKD. The CDR3 contains 15 residues. Here the CDR3 reads CAISLDRGAHNEQFF. CDR3 nucleotides: TGTGCCATCAGCCTGGACAGGGGCGCCCACAATGAGCAGTTCTTC.

This clonotype came up a few times. The chain has TRBV7-2 and TRBJ1-5; tentatively, D is TRBD1 (6 bases). The CDR3 spans 14 residues. Deletions cut 5 bases from V and 10 bases from J, with 18 bases between. Germline loops: CDR1 SGHTA, CDR2 FQGNSA. DNA of the CDR3: TGTGCCAGCAGCCCCGGGGGCCCCTCGGTACCCCAGCATTTT. Translation gives CASSPGGPSVPQHF.

This clonotype came up a few times. V is TRBV7-2 and J is TRBJ2-7; TRBD2 matches at 11 bases. Germline CDR1 is SGHTA and CDR2 is FQGNSA. Trimming took 6 bases from V and 4 from J; bases not matched to a gene: 5. This CDR3 comprises 14 residues. CDR3: CASSTLAGVYEQYF. CDR3 bases: TGTGCCAGCAGTACACTAGCGGGAGTGTACGAGCAGTACTTC.

This clonotype was counted many times. This sequence joins TRBV24-1 and TRBJ2-1; D not resolved. V was trimmed by 2 bases and J by 1 base, leaving 11 bases between them. This CDR3 is 16 amino acids long. From germline, CDR1 is KGHDR and CDR2 SFDVKD. The CDR3 is CATSDSTGRSYNEQFF. CDR3 DNA sequence: TGTGCCACCAGTGATTCTACGGGTCGGTCCTACAATGAGCAGTTCTTC.

This clonotype was detected only a few times. This rearrangement joins TRBV9 to TRBJ1-6; TRBD1 matches at 7 bases. Trimming removed 3 bases from V and 13 bases from J; junction bases left unmatched: 7. The CDR3 runs to 13 residues. Germline CDR1 and CDR2: SGDLS and YYNGEE. Here the CDR3 DNA reads TGTGCCAGCAGCGGCCGGGACAGCCACCCCCTCCACTTT. It specifies CASSGRDSHPLHF.

V usage is TRBV21-1 and J usage is TRBJ1-2; the DNA was not compared with TRBD1, the D call given in the table. TRBV21-1 is tagged as a pseudogene. The CDR3 loop spans 15 amino acids. The CDR3 bases are TGTGCCAGCAACCCACCTATGGGGGGGGGTTGTGGCTACACCTTC. Its protein is CASNPPMGGGCGYTF.

The genes are TRBV20-1 and TRBJ1-1; tentative D call: TRBD1 (5 bases). V was trimmed by 7 bases and J by 5 bases, leaving 14 bases between them. The CDR3 length is 12 residues. Germline V CDR1 and CDR2: DFQATT, SNEGSKA (reference sequence). CDR3 region: CSGSLGETEAFF. CDR3 DNA sequence: TGCAGTGGGTCGTTGGGGGAGACTGAAGCTTTCTTT.

This rearrangement joins TRBV5-1 to TRBJ2-7; 7 bases fit TRBD1. Per the germline V gene, CDR1 is SGHRS and CDR2 is YFSETQ. The CDR3 covers 14 residues. J gave up 2 bases and V 4 bases, and 6 bases lay outside the gene matches. The CDR3 nucleotides are TGCGCCAGCAGCCCCGGGGACAGAGCCTACGAGCAGTACTTC. This sequence encodes CASSPGDRAYEQYF.

This sequence joins TRBV12-3 or TRBV12-4 and TRBJ1-1; weak D call: TRBD1 (6 bases). V was pared by 7 bases and J by 5 bases, with 14 bases between. CDR3 length: 13 amino acids. CDR3 region: CASTLKGGTEAFF. For the CDR3, the DNA is TGTGCCAGCACCCTCAAGGGGGGGACTGAAGCTTTCTTT.

The chain is built from TRBV3-1 and TRBJ1-1; weak D call: TRBD1 (5 bases). Germline V gene sequence: CDR1 LGHDT, CDR2 YNNKEL (reference sequence). The ends were cut back, 5 bases at V and 1 base at J, with 11 bases in the middle. This CDR3 contains 14 residues. The CDR3 spells CASSGGRRNTEAFF. The DNA of the CDR3 is TGTGCCAGCAGCGGGGGGAGGCGGAACACTGAAGCTTTCTTT.